The next 29 T cell receptor beta chains were all read from a single sample in a study of control samples from healthy donors and cancer patients. Generated by immunoSEQ multiplex PCR, the TCRdb table keeps only in-frame clones and is missing some. The data show roughly 98,000 clones, around 80% seen once. Sequences were obtained from blood. Source of these receptors: a woman aged 60-75 years in good health.

This chain connects TRBV5-1 to TRBJ2-2; unclear D gene. The CDR3 covers 15 residues. The germline gives CDR1 SGHRS, CDR2 YFSETQ. The V end was cut by 0 bases, the J end by 4 bases, with 10 bases between. CDR3 in amino acids: CASSLDGFSTGELFF. As DNA, the CDR3 is TGCGCCAGCAGCTTGGACGGGTTTTCCACCGGGGAGCTGTTTTTT.

J is TRBJ1-6 and V is TRBV5-1; D is possibly TRBD1 (5 bases). This CDR3 spans 16 amino acids. V lost 3 bases to trimming and J lost 0 bases, with 10 bases between them. Germline V lookup: CDR1 SGHRS, CDR2 YFSETQ. The CDR3 here is CASSSGDSSYNSPLHF. In DNA form, the CDR3 reads TGCGCCAGCAGCTCAGGCGACAGCTCCTATAATTCACCCCTCCACTTT.

V and J are TRBV3-1 (or the pseudogene TRBV3-2) and TRBJ2-7; D is possibly TRBD2 (6 bases). Trimming removed 4 bases at V and 2 bases at J, with 12 bases between. Germline V CDR1 and CDR2: LGHDT, YNNKEL (reference sequence). The CDR3 has 14 residues. The CDR3 coding sequence is TGTGCCAGCAGCCCACGGGAGTATGCCTACGAGCAGTACTTC. The encoded protein is CASSPREYAYEQYF.

The chain combines TRBV9 with TRBJ1-2, with 8 positions matching TRBD1. Germline CDR1 and CDR2: SGDLS and YYNGEE. CDR3 length: 16 residues. The trim removed 0 bases at V and 4 bases at J, leaving 8 bases unmatched. The CDR3 DNA sequence: TGTGCCAGCAGCGTAGGGGGGTCTGGACAGGGCTATGGCTACACCTTC. This sequence encodes CASSVGGSGQGYGYTF.

J is TRBJ1-5 and V is TRBV5-5; perhaps TRBD1 as D (6 bases). Germline V gives CDR1 SGHKS, CDR2 YYEKEE (reference sequence). The V end lost 4 bases, the J end lost 4 bases, and 9 bases lay between the germline ends. The CDR3 spans 13 residues. Here the CDR3 reads CASSRDINQPQHF. The CDR3 region has the DNA TGTGCCAGCAGCCGGGACATTAATCAGCCCCAGCATTTT.

CDR3 DNA sequence: TGTGCCAGCAGCACGACAGGGGTCAACTATGGCTACACCTTC. Amino acids: CASSTTGVNYGYTF. The chain employs TRBV21-1 and TRBJ1-2; the D segment call TRBD1 is taken from the table without a DNA check. TRBV21-1 is assigned pseudogene status. The CDR3 has 14 amino acids.

The J gene is TRBJ2-3, the V gene TRBV5-1; unclear D gene. The germline V gene has CDR1 SGHRS and CDR2 YFSETQ. The CDR3 has 14 amino acids. The V end lost 0 bases, the J end lost 3 bases, and 8 bases lay between the germline ends. CDR3 bases: TGCGCCAGCAGCTTGGGGGCCCCGACAGATACGCAGTATTTT. Translated, it gives CASSLGAPTDTQYF.

The chain employs TRBV27 and TRBJ1-4; D is possibly TRBD1 (5 bases). Germline-derived CDR1 and CDR2 are MNHEY and SMNVEV (reference sequence). This CDR3 is 17 amino acids long. Trimming pared 3 bases from V and 8 bases from J, leaving 22 bases between. CDR3 in amino acids: CASSLFGTDKRREKLFF. As DNA, the CDR3 is TGTGCCAGCAGTTTGTTCGGGACGGATAAAAGACGGGAAAAACTGTTTTTT.

V and J are TRBV20-1 and TRBJ2-7; 7 nucleotides line up with TRBD2. The CDR3 has 12 residues. Germline assignment: CDR1 DFQATT and CDR2 SNEGSKA (reference sequence). V lost 3 bases to trimming and J lost 4 bases; unmatched junction nucleotides: 3. Written as DNA, the CDR3 is TGCAGTGCTAGTCGGGGGGAATACGAGCAGTACTTC. Its translation: CSASRGEYEQYF.

The chain links TRBV5-3 to TRBJ2-5, with 7 bases matching TRBD1. TRBV5-3 is an ORF; its function is uncertain. The CDR3 extends over 14 amino acids. V was clipped by 4 bases and J by 4 bases; unmatched bases: 7. The CDR3 DNA sequence: TGTGCCAGAAGCGGCCCGACAGGGCGAGAGACCCAGTACTTC. Its translation: CARSGPTGRETQYF.

This chain joins TRBV7-2 and TRBJ2-5; D assignment may be TRBD1 or TRBD2 (5 bases each). Germline V lookup: CDR1 SGHTA, CDR2 FQGNSA. The CDR3 runs to 14 residues. Trimming took 3 bases from V and 5 from J, leaving 13 bases between them. DNA of the CDR3: TGTGCCAGCAGCTTTTCGGTGGGGGAGGAGACCCAGTACTTC. Amino acids: CASSFSVGEETQYF.

The chain links TRBV28 to TRBJ1-4, with a tentative D call TRBD1 (6 bases). Germline CDR1 is MDHEN and CDR2 is SYDVKM. The germline V and J ends were trimmed by 10 bases and 3 bases, with 12 bases remaining between them. The CDR3 totals 13 residues. The DNA for the CDR3 is TGTGCCACTATAGGACAGCCTAATGAAAAACTGTTTTTT. Protein sequence: CATIGQPNEKLFF.

The DNA for the CDR3 is TGTGCCAGCAGCTTTCACAACACCGGGGAGCTGTTTTTT. It codes for CASSFHNTGELFF. The rearrangement links TRBV7-2 to TRBJ2-2, with unresolved D. V was trimmed by 3 bases and J by 2 bases, leaving 4 bases between them. Germline lookup yields CDR1 SGHTA and CDR2 FQGNSA. CDR3 length: 13 residues.

V usage is TRBV5-1 and J usage is TRBJ2-1; D is possibly TRBD2 (5 bases). The CDR3 totals 15 residues. The germline CDR1 and CDR2 sequences are SGHRS and YFSETQ. Trimming removed 3 bases at V and 4 bases at J, with 14 bases between. CDR3 sequence (DNA): TGCGCCAGCAGCTCGGACTTTGCTGTATACAATGAGCAGTTCTTC. The encoded protein is CASSSDFAVYNEQFF.

This chain links TRBV7-6 with TRBJ2-3; possible D gene TRBD2, 5 bases. The CDR3 loop spans 16 amino acids. The V gene's germline CDR1 is SGHVS and CDR2 FNYEAQ. V gave up 5 bases and J gave up 2 bases, with 17 bases separating them. DNA for the CDR3: TGTGCCAGCAGCCGGACCCCGGACTCCATCACAGATACGCAGTATTTT. Translating gives CASSRTPDSITDTQYF.

This clone was counted between two and nine times. The rearrangement links TRBV6-2 or TRBV6-3 to TRBJ1-2, with TRBD1 identical over 7 bases. This CDR3 is 13 amino acids long. Per the germline V gene, CDR1 is MNHEY and CDR2 is SVGEGT. With V trimmed by 0 bases and J by 13 bases, 8 bases remained unmatched. In DNA form, the CDR3 reads TGTGCCAGCAGTTACTCGAAGCGACAGGGACGCACCTTC. Its protein product is CASSYSKRQGRTF.

In this sample, this clone turned up once. The CDR3 is CASRPATGTGVKEQYF. In DNA, the CDR3 is TGTGCCAGCAGGCCCGCCACCGGGACAGGGGTCAAAGAGCAGTACTTC. The chain combines TRBV6-6 with TRBJ2-7; 10 bases align to TRBD1. Germline values: CDR1 MNHNY, CDR2 SVGAGI (reference sequence). CDR3 length: 16 residues. Losses at the gene ends were 6 bases for V and 7 bases for J; bases not matched to a gene: 15.

The sample holds one count of this clone. The chain links TRBV7-2 to TRBJ2-1; D ambiguous. Germline CDR1 and CDR2: SGHTA and FQGNSA. This CDR3 spans 13 amino acids. V lost 5 bases to trimming and J lost 8 bases, with 13 bases between them. Here the CDR3 reads CASSLGRADEQFF. For the CDR3, the DNA is TGTGCCAGCAGCCTTGGACGGGCCGATGAGCAGTTCTTC.

The chain joins TRBV9 to TRBJ1-3; D not certain. This CDR3 is built from 15 residues. Germline V gene lookup returns CDR1 SGDLS and CDR2 YYNGEE. V shed 4 bases and J shed 1 base, with 12 bases lying between them. The CDR3 nucleotides are TGTGCCAGCAGCCGCGACGGAATATCTGGAAACACCATATATTTT. As protein: CASSRDGISGNTIYF. Complete variable domain (other parts from reference TRBV9 and TRBJ1-3): DSGVTQTPKHLITATGQRVTLRCSPRSGDLSVYWYQQSLDQGLQFLIQYYNGEERAKGNILERFSAQQFPDLHSELNLSSLELGDSALYFCASSRDGISGNTIYFGEGSWLTVV.

J is TRBJ2-7 and V is TRBV7-8; D is unresolved. V was clipped by 2 bases and J by 0 bases, with 8 bases between them. The germline V gene encodes CDR1 SGHVS and CDR2 FQNEAQ. The CDR3 length is 14 residues. Here the CDR3 reads CASSLQAFSYEQYF. CDR3 bases: TGTGCCAGCAGCTTACAGGCGTTCTCCTACGAGCAGTACTTC.

CDR3 in DNA: TGTGCCAGCAGGGGAAGGGGGGGGAAGGGCAATCAGCCCCAGCATTTT. Translated, it gives CASRGRGGKGNQPQHF. The gene calls are TRBV2 and TRBJ1-5, with D perhaps TRBD1 (6 bases). Trimming pared 6 bases from V and 2 bases from J, leaving 17 bases between. The CDR3 is 16 residues long. The germline CDR1 and CDR2 sequences are SNHLY and FYNNEI.

This clone was picked up a small number of times. The rearrangement links TRBV7-2 to TRBJ2-1; 7 nucleotides agree with TRBD1. Per germline, CDR1 SGHTA and CDR2 FQGNSA. The trim removed 1 base at V and 3 bases at J, leaving 3 bases unmatched. CDR3 size: 15 residues. The CDR3 here is CASSLEGQYYNEQFF. The CDR3 DNA reads TGTGCCAGCAGCTTAGAGGGACAGTACTACAATGAGCAGTTCTTC.

The V gene is TRBV5-1, the J gene TRBJ2-7; no firm D call. The length of the CDR3 is 13 residues. The germline CDR1 and CDR2 sequences are SGHRS and YFSETQ. Trimming cost V 3 bases and J 3 bases, with 10 bases left between them. This chain's CDR3 is CASSSTTYYEQYF. The CDR3 DNA reads as TGCGCCAGCAGCTCAACGACTTACTACGAGCAGTACTTC.

V usage is TRBV6-2 or TRBV6-3 and J usage is TRBJ2-7, with TRBD2 identical over 11 bases. This CDR3 is built from 15 residues. Germline V gene sequence: CDR1 MNHEY, CDR2 SVGEGT. V gave up 6 bases and J gave up 1 base; unmatched junction bases: 5. The CDR3 protein is CASSKTSGASYEQYF. CDR3 nucleotide sequence: TGTGCCAGCAGCAAGACTAGCGGGGCTTCCTACGAGCAGTACTTC.

Details on this clone: Compared with germline, one end of the junction differs, possibly owing to a read error. J is TRBJ1-4 and V is TRBV5-1, with D maybe TRBD1 (5 bases). The CDR3 totals 14 residues. Germline CDR1 reads SGHRS; CDR2 reads YFSETQ. This CDR3 reads CASSFGGSNEKLFF. Written as DNA, the CDR3 is TGCGCCAGCAGCTTCGGGGGTTCTAACGAAAAACTGTTTTTT.

This CDR3 reads CASSDNSPSKPQHF. CDR3 bases: TGTGCCAGCAGTGATAACAGCCCTTCTAAGCCCCAGCATTTT. The chain is built from TRBV28 and TRBJ1-5; D not resolved. V lost 5 bases and J 8 bases, leaving 16 bases between the germline ends. Per the germline V gene, CDR1 is MDHEN and CDR2 is SYDVKM. This CDR3 has 14 amino acids.

The chain has TRBV6-5 and TRBJ1-3; no clear D gene. This CDR3 spans 13 amino acids. Germline V gene lookup returns CDR1 MNHEY and CDR2 SVGAGI. V was clipped by 5 bases and J by 2 bases, with 7 bases between them. DNA for the CDR3: TGTGCCAGCAGTACAGTTCCTGGAAACACCATATATTTT. Amino acids: CASSTVPGNTIYF.

The chain recombines TRBV6-6 with TRBJ1-4; D is ambiguous. Trimming shortened V by 6 bases and J by 2 bases, and 10 bases separated the two germline ends. CDR1 is MNHNY, CDR2 SVGAGI, per germline (reference sequence). The length of the CDR3 is 14 residues. CDR3 bases: TGTGCCAGCAGCCTTAGCGGGACTAATGAAAAACTGTTTTTT. As protein: CASSLSGTNEKLFF.

This clone showed up many times. The genes are TRBV29-1 and TRBJ2-7, with D maybe TRBD1 (6 bases). Germline V CDR1 and CDR2: SQVTM, ANQGSEA. This CDR3 has 12 residues. Trimming cost V 6 bases and J 2 bases, with 11 bases left between them. CDR3 sequence (DNA): TGCAGCGTCGTCTCAGGGGCCTACGAGCAGTACTTC. Amino acids: CSVVSGAYEQYF.